The rows below give T cell receptor beta chains drawn from one sample of a study of blood T cell repertoires in COVID-19. Libraries were prepared by immunoSEQ multiplex PCR; TCRdb keeps only in-frame clonotypes and omits some of them. Of tens of thousands of clones in the sample, less than 90% are singletons; the top ten hold approximately 19%. The sequenced sample consisted of peripheral blood. The receptors were sampled from a woman at least 80 years old with acute or convalescent COVID-19. CDR3s include the opening cysteine and the closing phenylalanine or tryptophan. The D gene is left open where the match is weak. Clone size is shown for a subset of rows, as once, few, many or a class of expanded clone.

.,TRBV19,.,TRBJ2-3,CASSIDPPRGVLDTQYF,TGTGCCAGTAGTATAGATCCCCCGCGGGGCGTACTAGATACGCAGTATTTT
.,TRBV3-1/TRBV3-2,TRBD1,TRBJ2-6,CASSVRTGGGGANVLTF,TGTGCCAGCAGCGTACGGACAGGGGGAGGTGGGGCCAACGTCCTGACTTTC
.,TRBV14,.,TRBJ1-1,CASSQLQGYTEAFF,TGTGCCAGCAGCCAATTACAGGGATACACTGAAGCTTTCTTT
.,TRBV7-2,TRBD1,TRBJ2-2,CASSLRDRGRTGELFF,TGTGCCAGCAGCCTTAGGGACAGGGGGCGCACCGGGGAGCTGTTTTTT
once,TRBV6-5,.,TRBJ2-3,CASSSPLRSSTDTQYF,TGTGCCAGCAGTTCACCTCTCCGGTCTAGCACAGATACGCAGTATTTT
.,TRBV7-2,TRBD2,TRBJ2-1,CASSPPPAGYNEQFF,TGTGCCAGCAGCCCTCCCCCAGCGGGGTACAATGAGCAGTTCTTC
.,TRBV7-9,TRBD1,TRBJ1-2,CASSLAGTGNLGGYTF,TGTGCCAGCAGCTTAGCAGGGACAGGGAATTTAGGAGGCTACACCTTC
once,TRBV19,.,TRBJ1-1,CASSIRVGTEAFF,TGTGCCAGTAGTATCCGGGTTGGAACTGAAGCTTTCTTT
.,TRBV19,TRBD1,TRBJ2-7,CASGDRDYEQYF,TGTGCCAGTGGGGACAGGGACTACGAGCAGTACTTC
once,TRBV14,TRBD1,TRBJ1-2,CASRPTGSAGYTF,TGTGCCAGCAGGCCGACAGGGTCCGCTGGCTACACCTTC
.,TRBV9,.,TRBJ1-4,CASSPQGLTNEKLFF,TGTGCCAGCAGTCCTCAGGGATTAACTAATGAAAAACTGTTTTTT
.,TRBV5-1,.,TRBJ2-7,CASSIDSRSSYEQYF,TGCGCCAGCAGCATTGACAGTCGATCTTCCTACGAGCAGTACTTC
.,TRBV6-5,TRBD1,TRBJ1-5,CASSPDRGQGQPQHF,TGTGCCAGCAGTCCCGACAGGGGGCAAGGGCAGCCCCAGCATTTT
.,TRBV3-1/TRBV3-2,TRBD1,TRBJ2-5,CATSRQGGQETQYF,TGTGCCACCTCACGACAGGGCGGGCAAGAGACCCAGTACTTC
.,TRBV5-6,TRBD1,TRBJ1-2,CASSSGQALFNYGYTF,TGTGCCAGCAGCTCGGGACAGGCCTTATTTAACTATGGCTACACCTTC
few,TRBV27,.,TRBJ2-7,CASSWGPGTSGNRSF,.
.,TRBV5-4,.,TRBJ1-1,CASSFPGDTEAFF,TGTGCCAGCAGCTTTCCGGGAGACACTGAAGCTTTCTTT
.,TRBV5-1,.,TRBJ1-1,CASSLLAGIGKVNTEAFF,TGCGCCAGCAGCTTGTTGGCAGGGATTGGAAAGGTGAACACTGAAGCTTTCTTT
.,TRBV7-2,TRBD1,TRBJ1-1,CASSSFGQGDRVNTEAFF,TGTGCCAGCAGTTCTTTCGGACAGGGGGATAGAGTGAACACTGAAGCTTTCTTT
.,TRBV9,.,TRBJ1-2,CASSPGDGRYDYTF,TGTGCCAGCAGCCCAGGCGACGGTCGCTATGACTACACCTTC
.,TRBV4-1,TRBD1,TRBJ2-7,CASSQPGQGGPSSYEQYF,TGCGCCAGCAGCCAACCGGGACAGGGGGGACCTAGCTCCTACGAGCAGTACTTC
.,TRBV9,.,TRBJ2-1,CASSLSPLPRVDEQFF,TGTGCCAGCAGCCTGAGTCCCCTCCCGAGAGTGGATGAGCAGTTCTTC
.,TRBV18,.,TRBJ1-5,CASSGRADQPQHF,TGTGCCAGCTCGGGCAGGGCCGATCAGCCCCAGCATTTT
.,TRBV6-5,.,TRBJ2-4,CASSWGRGNIQYF,TGTGCCAGCAGTTGGGGAAGGGGAAACATTCAGTACTTC
.,TRBV5-1,.,TRBJ2-1,CASSAFAGANEQFF,TGCGCCAGCAGCGCCTTCGCGGGGGCCAATGAGCAGTTCTTC
once,TRBV5-1,.,TRBJ1-2,CASSLDRSYGYTF,TGCGCCAGCAGCTTGGACAGATCCTATGGCTACACCTTC
.,TRBV5-4,.,TRBJ2-7,CASSLESGREQYF,TGTGCCAGCAGCTTGGAGTCAGGGCGAGAGCAGTACTTC
.,TRBV5-6,.,TRBJ2-1,CASSPGGGGRRGFF,TGTGCCAGCAGCCCGGGGGGCGGGGGACGACGAGGGTTCTTC
.,TRBV18,TRBD1,TRBJ2-1,CASSPFDRDNEQFF,TGTGCCAGCTCACCGTTCGACAGGGATAATGAGCAGTTCTTC
.,TRBV5-1,TRBD1,TRBJ2-7,CASSHTGVPYEQYF,TGCGCCAGCAGCCATACAGGGGTCCCCTACGAGCAGTACTTC
.,TRBV6-6,.,TRBJ1-4,CASSYPQGATNEKLFF,TGTGCCAGCAGTTACCCTCAGGGCGCTACTAATGAAAAACTGTTTTTT
.,TRBV4-1,.,TRBJ1-6,CASSLIGHPDNSPLHF,TGCGCCAGCAGCCTCATAGGACACCCAGATAATTCACCCCTCCACTTT
.,TRBV5-1,.,TRBJ1-4,CASSLEWADEKLFF,TGCGCCAGCAGCTTGGAATGGGCCGATGAAAAACTGTTTTTT
.,TRBV7-9,.,TRBJ1-1,CASSSRMNTEAFF,TGTGCCAGCAGCTCCAGGATGAACACTGAAGCTTTCTTT
.,TRBV7-9,.,TRBJ1-4,CASSLQTGQTEKLFF,TGTGCCAGCAGCTTGCAGACAGGACAAACCGAAAAACTGTTTTTT
.,TRBV23-1,TRBD1,TRBJ2-2,CASSRDRVYSGELFF,TGCGCCAGCAGTCGAGACAGGGTTTATTCCGGGGAGCTGTTTTTT
.,TRBV4-1,.,TRBJ2-7,CASSQGIQVGSYEQYF,TGCGCCAGCAGCCAAGGGATCCAGGTTGGGTCCTACGAGCAGTACTTC
.,TRBV9,.,TRBJ1-6,CASSGGRVRNSPLHF,TGTGCCAGCAGCGGCGGGCGGGTGAGGAATTCACCCCTCCACTTT
.,TRBV11-3,TRBD2,TRBJ2-5,CASSLGATSGVETQYF,TGTGCCAGCAGCTTAGGGGCTACTAGCGGGGTTGAGACCCAGTACTTC
.,TRBV7-9,.,TRBJ1-1,CASSLGGLKQNTEAFF,TGTGCCAGCAGCTTAGGGGGGCTAAAACAGAACACTGAAGCTTTCTTT
.,TRBV4-1,.,TRBJ1-5,CASSQGQGRSNQPQHF,TGCGCCAGCAGCCAAGGTCAGGGGCGCAGCAATCAGCCCCAGCATTTT
.,TRBV28,TRBD1,TRBJ2-7,CASSWAGGAYEQYF,TGTGCCAGCAGTTGGGCAGGGGGAGCCTACGAGCAGTACTTC
.,TRBV5-1,TRBD2,TRBJ2-3,CASSPSGGFLTDTQYF,TGCGCCAGCAGCCCTAGCGGGGGGTTCCTCACAGATACGCAGTATTTT
.,TRBV11-3,.,TRBJ2-3,CASSLDTASDTQYF,TGTGCCAGCAGCTTAGATACAGCCAGCGATACGCAGTATTTT
.,TRBV18,.,TRBJ2-5,CASSPSSVETQYF,TGTGCCAGCTCACCATCTAGCGTGGAGACCCAGTACTTC
.,TRBV5-1,.,TRBJ1-6,CASSQGYAGAGSPLHF,TGCGCCAGCAGCCAAGGGTATGCGGGTGCGGGATCACCCCTCCACTTT
.,TRBV4-2,.,TRBJ1-1,CASSLEPGHMNTEAFF,TGTGCCAGCAGCCTCGAGCCGGGACACATGAACACTGAAGCTTTCTTT
.,TRBV5-1,TRBD2,TRBJ2-2,CASSLMVLAGSLGELFF,TGCGCCAGCAGCTTGATGGTCCTAGCGGGGTCCTTGGGGGAGCTGTTTTTT
.,TRBV7-9,TRBD1,TRBJ2-5,CASSLGDRIQETQYF,TGTGCCAGCAGCTTAGGGGACAGGATCCAAGAGACCCAGTACTTC
many,TRBV28,TRBD1,TRBJ1-5,CASSLNRGGNQPQHF,TGTGCCAGCAGTTTAAACAGGGGGGGCAATCAGCCCCAGCATTTT
once,TRBV5-4,.,TRBJ2-1,CASSLLSGKPNEQFF,TGTGCCAGCAGCTTGTTGTCAGGGAAGCCAAATGAGCAGTTCTTC
.,TRBV6-5,TRBD2,TRBJ2-7,CASSPTSGHYEQYF,TGTGCCAGCAGTCCGACTAGCGGACACTACGAGCAGTACTTC
.,TRBV29-1,.,TRBJ1-2,CSVEDQYRDGYTF,TGCAGCGTTGAAGATCAGTACAGGGATGGCTACACCTTC
.,TRBV2,.,TRBJ1-2,CASGGNYGYTF,TGTGCCAGCGGGGGGAACTATGGCTACACCTTC
.,TRBV5-6,.,TRBJ2-3,CASTQTGAGSTDTQYF,TGTGCCAGCACCCAGACTGGAGCAGGGAGCACAGATACGCAGTATTTT
.,TRBV27,TRBD1,TRBJ2-7,CASPPTGELSYEQYF,TGTGCCAGCCCCCCCACAGGGGAGCTCTCCTACGAGCAGTACTTC
.,TRBV5-4,.,TRBJ1-4,CASSPGRAREKLFF,TGTGCCAGCAGCCCCGGGAGGGCCAGAGAAAAACTGTTTTTT